One and the same sample provided the 25 T cell receptor beta chains below, sequenced in a study of cytomegalovirus exposure and HLA in healthy donors. PCR used 60 Vbeta primers and 13 Jbeta primers. Clones were read by immunoSEQ multiplex PCR, and TCRdb kept only the in-frame ones, dropping some. The sample consists of under 200,000 clones, over 75% of them appearing once. What was sequenced was PBMCs. The receptors here all came from a woman between 50 and 59 years old in good health and CMV-seronegative.

The rearrangement uses TRBV6-1 and TRBJ1-5; D is perhaps TRBD1 (5 bases). The CDR3 runs to 15 residues. Trimming removed 4 bases from V and 1 base from J, with 11 bases in between. CDR1 and CDR2 from the germline V gene are MNHNS and SASEGT. The CDR3: CASSVSGGSNQPQHF. The CDR3 nucleotides read TGTGCCAGCAGTGTAAGTGGGGGGAGCAATCAGCCCCAGCATTTT.

This clone was seen once. The chain combines TRBV5-4 with TRBJ2-5, with 15 bases lining up with TRBD2. Germline CDR1 is SGHNT and CDR2 is YYREEE (reference sequence). The ends lost 4 bases at V and 5 bases at J; junction bases unmatched: 9. The CDR3 is 17 residues long. This CDR3 reads CASSPGTSGGKWETQYF. CDR3 sequence (DNA): TGTGCCAGCAGCCCGGGGACTAGCGGGGGGAAGTGGGAGACCCAGTACTTC. Looking up the rest from reference TRBV5-4 and TRBJ2-5 gives the full variable domain: ETGVTQSPTHLIKTRGQQVTLRCSSQSGHNTVSWYQQALGQGPQFIFQYYREEENGRGNFPPRFSGLQFPNYSSELNVNALELDDSALYLCASSPGTSGGKWETQYFGPGTRLLVL.

The gene calls are TRBV27 and TRBJ1-1; the D is unclear. Germline CDR1 reads MNHEY; CDR2 reads SMNVEV (reference sequence). V was clipped by 4 bases and J by 8 bases, with 20 bases between them. The CDR3 consists of 15 residues. The CDR3 DNA reads as TGTGCCAGCAGTTCGATATGGCGGGGTGACGAAGAAGCTTTCTTT. Encoded protein: CASSSIWRGDEEAFF.

V gene TRBV19 combines with J gene TRBJ1-5, with D uncertain. The CDR3 is 19 residues long. From germline, CDR1 is LNHDA and CDR2 SQIVND (reference sequence). Between the trimmed V and J ends, which lost 5 bases and 0 bases, there was a span of 23 bases. CDR3: CASSARLVGRSYSNQPQHF. The CDR3 bases are TGTGCCAGTAGTGCTCGCCTGGTGGGCAGGTCATATAGCAATCAGCCCCAGCATTTT.

The chain couples TRBV18 to TRBJ1-5, with a possible D match to TRBD1 (6 bases). V lost 5 bases to trimming and J lost 4 bases, with 15 bases between them. The CDR3 length is 15 residues. The germline V gene encodes CDR1 KGHSH and CDR2 LQKENI. The CDR3 nucleotides are TGTGCCAGCTCAGCTCGTCAACAGGGTAATCAGCCCCAGCATTTT. This translates into CASSARQQGNQPQHF.

Worth noting for this clone: The germline gene is not matched at one end of the junction; a read error may be the cause. V is TRBV7-9 and J is TRBJ1-4; TRBD1 might be the D (5 bases). The CDR3 is made up of 14 amino acids. The germline V gene has CDR1 SEHNR and CDR2 FQNEAQ (reference sequence). The CDR3, as DNA: TGTTCCAGCAGTTTCGGGGGTAGTAGTGAAAAACTGTTTTTT. Residues: CSSSFGGSSEKLFF.

The chain joins TRBV28 to TRBJ1-2; 10 bases match TRBD1. Trimming at V came to 7 bases and at J to 4 bases, leaving 18 bases not matched to a gene. The germline gives CDR1 MDHEN, CDR2 SYDVKM. The CDR3 spans 18 residues. CDR3 sequence (DNA): TGTGCCAGCACCCCCGCGGGGGGTATGGGACAGGGGACCTATGGCTACACCTTC. It yields the protein CASTPAGGMGQGTYGYTF.

This clone was recorded a few times. The rearrangement joins TRBV6-5 to TRBJ1-5, with unresolved D. The CDR3 spans 14 residues. CDR1 and CDR2 from the germline V gene are MNHEY and SVGAGI. V was trimmed by 5 bases and J by 0 bases, leaving 8 bases between them. Here the CDR3 DNA reads TGTGCCAGCAGTGGAGGGTATAGCAATCAGCCCCAGCATTTT. Translation: CASSGGYSNQPQHF.

This chain links TRBV28 with TRBJ2-2, with 7 bases aligning to TRBD2. The germline CDR1 and CDR2 sequences are MDHEN and SYDVKM. The J segment lost 3 bases and the V segment lost 1 base, leaving 2 bases of the junction unmatched. This CDR3 has 15 amino acids. CDR3 region: CASSLLAGYTGELFF. The CDR3 DNA follows: TGTGCCAGCAGTTTATTAGCGGGCTACACCGGGGAGCTGTTTTTT.

The gene calls are TRBV11-3 and TRBJ2-1; no clear D. V was cut by 5 bases and J by 8 bases, with 22 bases left in between. The CDR3 is 16 residues long. From germline, CDR1 is SGHNT and CDR2 YENEEA. This CDR3 reads CASSASNEMAYHEQFF. The CDR3 region has the DNA TGTGCCAGCAGCGCCTCCAATGAAATGGCTTACCATGAGCAGTTCTTC.

The chain uses TRBV7-3 and TRBJ2-7, with D unresolved. With 3 bases removed from V and 4 bases from J, the gap between germline ends came to 13 bases. The CDR3 extends over 14 amino acids. From germline, CDR1 is SGHTA and CDR2 FQGTGA. In DNA, the CDR3 is TGTGCCAGCAGCTTGGGCTTTTTTACGTACGAGCAGTACTTC. It encodes CASSLGFFTYEQYF.

The rearrangement joins TRBV5-4 to TRBJ1-4; TRBD1 might be the D (5 bases). Trimming took off 0 bases at V and 10 bases at J, with 13 bases between the two ends. The CDR3 spans 14 residues. The germline V gene has CDR1 SGHNT and CDR2 YYREEE (reference sequence). CDR3 protein: CASSLGGGGAKLFF. For the CDR3, the DNA is TGTGCCAGCAGCTTGGGGGGGGGTGGGGCAAAACTGTTTTTT.

V gene TRBV2 combines with J gene TRBJ2-4; a weak D match, TRBD2 (6 bases). Looked up from germline, CDR1 is SNHLY and CDR2 is FYNNEI. CDR3 size: 13 residues. The V gene lost 7 bases and the J gene lost 5 bases, with 12 bases spanning the gap. The CDR3: CASKVAAQNIQYF. The CDR3 DNA is TGTGCCAGCAAGGTAGCGGCCCAAAACATTCAGTACTTC.

Sample share makes this clone medium-sized. The chain employs TRBV25-1 and TRBJ1-5; TRBD1 is a possible D gene (5 bases). V lost 3 bases and J lost 1, with 16 bases in between. Germline V gives CDR1 MGHDK, CDR2 SYGVNS. The CDR3 runs 17 residues. CDR3 sequence: CASSDKTASESNQPQHF. DNA for the CDR3: TGTGCCAGCAGTGACAAGACAGCCTCCGAGAGCAATCAGCCCCAGCATTTT.

The gene calls are TRBV10-3 and TRBJ1-5, with D maybe TRBD1 (6 bases). The CDR3 has 17 residues. Trimming stripped 3 bases from V and 0 bases from J, with 15 bases between. CDR1 is ENHRY and CDR2 is SYGVKD in the germline V gene. The CDR3 DNA reads TGTGCCATCAGTGATGGACAGTTATTACATAGCAATCAGCCCCAGCATTTT. As protein: CAISDGQLLHSNQPQHF.

The chain is built from TRBV10-3 and TRBJ2-1, with TRBD2 matching 7 bases. The CDR3 has 14 amino acids. Germline V gene sequence: CDR1 ENHRY, CDR2 SYGVKD. J lost 3 bases, V lost 5 bases, and 4 bases had no gene match. The CDR3 spells CAISSGKFYNEQFF. The CDR3 bases are TGTGCCATCAGTAGCGGGAAGTTCTACAATGAGCAGTTCTTC.

The V call is TRBV6-1, the J call TRBJ1-2, with unresolved D. Trimming removed 1 base at V and 4 bases at J, with 16 bases between. Looked up from germline, CDR1 is MNHNS and CDR2 is SASEGT. The CDR3 is made up of 16 amino acids. CDR3 loop: CASSEDFGRIFYGYTF. CDR3 DNA: TGTGCCAGCAGTGAAGACTTTGGCAGGATATTCTATGGCTACACCTTC.

This chain uses TRBV6-5 with TRBJ2-3; no reliable D call. V shed 10 bases and J shed 7 bases, with 15 bases lying between them. The CDR3 has 12 residues. CDR1 is MNHEY and CDR2 is SVGAGI in the germline V gene. CDR3 loop: CATSAPENTQYF. DNA for the CDR3: TGTGCCACAAGTGCACCGGAGAATACGCAGTATTTT.

In regard to this clone: The same CDR3 arises from other DNA sequences in this sample as well. The chain couples TRBV2 to TRBJ1-1; D gene unclear. The CDR3 is 13 residues long. Germline CDR1 and CDR2: SNHLY and FYNNEI. Deletions cut 3 bases from V and 0 bases from J, with 5 bases between. The CDR3 region is CASSDDMNTEAFF. CDR3 nucleotides: TGTGCCAGCAGTGATGACATGAACACTGAAGCTTTCTTT.

The chain has TRBV19 and TRBJ2-1; D is unresolved. The CDR3 is 13 amino acids. Trimming left V 2 bases short and J 5 bases short, with 7 bases between. Germline V gene data show CDR1 as LNHDA and CDR2 as SQIVND (reference sequence). The CDR3 DNA follows: TGTGCCAGTAGTATAACAGTGGACAATGAGCAGTTCTTC. It specifies CASSITVDNEQFF.

The chain carries TRBV27 and TRBJ2-4; a possible D gene is TRBD2 (6 bases). The CDR3 sequence is 14 residues long. The V and J ends lost 2 bases and 7 bases respectively, with 12 bases between them. Germline loops: CDR1 MNHEY, CDR2 SMNVEV (reference sequence). The CDR3 sequence is CASSLTGVRNIQYF. The DNA for the CDR3 is TGTGCCAGCAGTTTAACGGGGGTACGGAACATTCAGTACTTC.

CDR3 DNA sequence: TGTGCCAGCAGTCAGCGGGGTAATAATGAGCAGTTCTTC. This sequence encodes CASSQRGNNEQFF. The chain carries TRBV5-4 and TRBJ2-1; 7 positions agree with TRBD2. This CDR3 comprises 13 residues. Germline lookup yields CDR1 SGHNT and CDR2 YYREEE (reference sequence). Losses at the gene ends were 5 bases for V and 7 bases for J; bases not matched to a gene: 6.

The rearrangement uses TRBV20-1 and TRBJ2-7, with D maybe TRBD2 (5 bases). The CDR3 loop spans 10 amino acids. Germline CDR1 and CDR2: DFQATT and SNEGSKA (reference sequence). In DNA form, the CDR3 reads TGCAAGACTACTGCGAGCGAGCAGTACTTC. As protein: CKTTASEQYF.

This chain joins TRBV9 and TRBJ1-2; D not certain. This CDR3 contains 14 residues. Germline lookup yields CDR1 SGDLS and CDR2 YYNGEE. V was shortened by 3 bases and J by 4 bases, with 13 bases between the two germline ends. CDR3 region: CASSGPASAYGYTF. CDR3 sequence (DNA): TGTGCCAGCAGCGGTCCTGCCAGTGCCTATGGCTACACCTTC. Full variable domain (rest looked up from reference TRBV9 and TRBJ1-2): DSGVTQTPKHLITATGQRVTLRCSPRSGDLSVYWYQQSLDQGLQFLIQYYNGEERAKGNILERFSAQQFPDLHSELNLSSLELGDSALYFCASSGPASAYGYTFGSGTRLTVV.

This chain joins TRBV30 and TRBJ2-1; 7 nucleotides match TRBD2. This CDR3 region has 14 residues. With 5 bases clipped from V and 4 bases from J, the junction kept 8 bases outside the gene matches. The germline gives CDR1 GTSNPN, CDR2 SVGIG (reference sequence). The CDR3 DNA reads as TGTGCCTGGGATGGACTAGTCCCTTACAATGAGCAGTTCTTC. Amino acid sequence: CAWDGLVPYNEQFF.